This entry features one TCR beta chain sequence. The data originate from a study of blood T cell repertoires in COVID-19. Study background: Collection of acute and convalescent COVID-19 samples took place in the United States, Italy and Spain. Sources were T cells, B-cell-depleted T cells, or PBMCs; the material itself was cDNA or gDNA.

Per the original methods: Amplification from reference gene primers served as the basis for estimated nucleated cell counts. Method: immunoSEQ multiplex PCR; TCRdb's copy keeps in-frame clones and lacks some. D and trimming were read from the DNA, whereas the V and J calls and clone size are those reported in that table. The repertoire has over 90,000 clones, approximately 87% of them found once; the top ten carry 10% to 15%. There are 16 residues in the CDR3. V dropped 4 bases and J dropped 0 bases, with 12 bases sitting between them. CDR1 is MNHEY and CDR2 is SVGAGI in the germline V gene. The source of this sequence is a human donor in a cohort sampled during active or convalescent COVID-19. Material: peripheral blood. This chain links TRBV6-5 with TRBJ2-2; D is ambiguous. In nucleotides, the CDR3 is TGTGCCAGCAGTTCGCCCCACCGCGCGAACACCGGGGAGCTGTTTTTT. Translation gives CASSSPHRANTGELFF.